What follows are 25 T cell receptor beta chains derived from one specimen sequenced in a study of blood T cell repertoires in COVID-19. Repertoires were generated with immunoSEQ multiplex PCR, while TCRdb's copy carries only in-frame clones and drops some. The sample has 200,000 to 250,000 clones; more than 75% are singletons. Sequencing used peripheral blood. Receptors were obtained from an older woman with active or convalescent COVID-19.

The gene calls are TRBV5-6 and TRBJ2-6; no definite D call. Germline lookup yields CDR1 SGHDT and CDR2 YYEEEE. V was shortened by 4 bases and J by 1 base, with 3 bases between the two germline ends. CDR3 length equals 13 residues. CDR3 protein: CASSESGANVLTF. CDR3 bases: TGTGCCAGCAGCGAGTCTGGGGCCAACGTCCTGACTTTC.

The J gene is TRBJ2-2, the V gene TRBV7-3; D may be TRBD1 (5 bases). V was clipped by 1 base and J by 4 bases, with 13 bases between them. Germline V gene data show CDR1 as SGHTA and CDR2 as FQGTGA. The CDR3 covers 16 residues. CDR3 loop: CASSLRGKDITGELFF. CDR3 in DNA: TGTGCCAGCAGCTTAAGGGGAAAGGACATCACCGGGGAGCTGTTTTTT.

The chain has TRBV20-1 and TRBJ2-3; 9 bases line up with TRBD2. The CDR3 has 14 amino acids. V trimming: 3 bases; J trimming: 7 bases; junction bases outside the gene matches: 8. The germline gives CDR1 DFQATT, CDR2 SNEGSKA (reference sequence). For the CDR3, the DNA is TGCAGTGCTAGTTCCGCGGGGGGGCAAAATACGCAGTATTTT. Translation gives CSASSAGGQNTQYF.

This chain joins TRBV24-1 and TRBJ2-5, with 8 bases lining up with TRBD2. The germline gives CDR1 KGHDR, CDR2 SFDVKD. The CDR3 sequence is 16 residues long. The ends lost 8 bases at V and 5 bases at J; junction bases unmatched: 15. The CDR3 loop reads CATNPGCCGRLETQYF. The CDR3 coding sequence is TGTGCCACCAACCCAGGTTGTTGCGGGAGGTTGGAGACCCAGTACTTC.

The V gene is TRBV6-6, the J gene TRBJ1-2; D is ambiguous. In germline, CDR1 is MNHNY, CDR2 SVGAGI (reference sequence). This CDR3 is 14 amino acids long. Trimming shortened V by 0 bases and J by 6 bases, and 11 bases separated the two germline ends. The chain's CDR3 is CASSYSPPRNGYTF. The CDR3 region has the DNA TGTGCCAGCAGTTACTCGCCCCCTAGGAATGGCTACACCTTC.

The genes are TRBV7-2 and TRBJ2-3; the D is unclear. Looked up from germline, CDR1 is SGHTA and CDR2 is FQGNSA. The CDR3 spans 11 residues. V was trimmed by 5 bases and J by 7 bases, leaving 7 bases between them. The CDR3: CASSPSYTQYF. The CDR3 bases are TGTGCCAGCAGCCCTTCTTATACGCAGTATTTT.

V and J are TRBV6-5 and TRBJ2-3, with D unclear. CDR3 length: 15 amino acids. The V and J ends lost 7 bases and 0 bases respectively, with 14 bases between them. Per germline, CDR1 MNHEY and CDR2 SVGAGI. CDR3 residues: CASTYAQASTDTQYF. Here the CDR3 DNA reads TGTGCCAGCACCTACGCGCAGGCTAGCACAGATACGCAGTATTTT.

J is TRBJ2-5 and V is TRBV7-6, with 9 bases matching TRBD2. Germline V gene sequence: CDR1 SGHVS, CDR2 FNYEAQ. V shed 5 bases and J 4 bases; nucleotides not matched to a gene: 8. The CDR3 has 15 amino acids. The CDR3 DNA reads as TGTGCCAGCAGCGCGGGGGGTAGCGGGGGAGAGACCCAGTACTTC. This encodes CASSAGGSGGETQYF. Complete variable domain (other parts from reference TRBV7-6 and TRBJ2-5): GAGVSQSPRYKVTKRGQDVALRCDPISGHVSLYWYRQALGQGPEFLTYFNYEAQQDKSGLPNDRFSAERPEGSISTLTIQRTEQRDSAMYRCASSAGGSGGETQYFGPGTRLLVL.

The chain recombines TRBV15 with TRBJ2-5; D is uncertain. CDR3 length equals 15 residues. Germline loops: CDR1 LNHNV, CDR2 YYDKDF (reference sequence). V lost 1 base and J 1 base, leaving 10 bases between the germline ends. The DNA of the CDR3 is TGTGCCACCAGCAGAGCTTCACTCCTCCAAGAGACCCAGTACTTC. Its translation is CATSRASLLQETQYF.

V usage is TRBV7-2 and J usage is TRBJ1-1; a weak D match, TRBD1 (6 bases). There are 14 residues in the CDR3. Germline CDR1 SGHTA, CDR2 FQGNSA. Trimming cost V 0 bases and J 8 bases, with 13 bases left between them. The DNA for the CDR3 is TGTGCCAGCAGCTTAGCTCACGGACAGCCCGAAGCTTTCTTT. Translation gives CASSLAHGQPEAFF.

The chain couples TRBV20-1 to TRBJ1-4, with TRBD1 as a possible D gene (5 bases). Trimming stripped 3 bases from V and 10 bases from J, with 21 bases between. CDR3 length: 15 amino acids. CDR1 is DFQATT and CDR2 is SNEGSKA in the germline V gene (reference sequence). The CDR3 DNA sequence: TGCAGTGCTAGTTCTCAGGGTTTTGGCCCGGGAAAACTGTTTTTT. This translates into CSASSQGFGPGKLFF.

The chain combines TRBV5-6 with TRBJ2-2, with D hard to call. Germline V gene lookup returns CDR1 SGHDT and CDR2 YYEEEE. The CDR3 length is 14 residues. Deletions cut 5 bases from V and 7 bases from J, with 15 bases between. The CDR3 sequence: CASRRVASGGELFF. For the CDR3, the DNA is TGTGCCAGCAGACGGGTCGCTTCGGGCGGGGAGCTGTTTTTT. The full variable domain, rest sourced from reference TRBV5-6 and TRBJ2-2, is DAGVTQSPTHLIKTRGQQVTLRCSPKSGHDTVSWYQQALGQGPQFIFQYYEEEERQRGNFPDRFSGHQFPNYSSELNVNALLLGDSALYLCASRRVASGGELFFGEGSRLTVL.

This clone showed up just a few times. This chain links TRBV21-1 with TRBJ1-3; the D segment call TRBD1 is taken from the table without a DNA check. TRBV21-1 is designated a pseudogene. The CDR3 runs to 15 residues. The CDR3 bases are TGTGCCAGCAGCACCCCGACAGGGGCCGGAAACACCATATATTTT. Its protein is CASSTPTGAGNTIYF.

The rearrangement joins TRBV27 to TRBJ1-6; 10 positions match TRBD1. V shed 8 bases and J 11 bases; nucleotides not matched to a gene: 6. The CDR3 totals 13 residues. In germline, CDR1 is MNHEY, CDR2 SMNVEV (reference sequence). The CDR3 loop is CASRRDRGPPLHF. The CDR3, as DNA: TGTGCCAGCCGCCGGGACAGGGGTCCACCCCTCCACTTT.

CDR3 loop: CASSLTGGEDGNTIYF. Here the CDR3 DNA reads TGTGCCAGCAGCTTGACAGGGGGCGAGGATGGAAACACCATATATTTT. The V and J genes are TRBV7-2 and TRBJ1-3, with 10 bases identical to TRBD1. The CDR3 sequence is 16 residues long. The J segment lost 3 bases and the V segment lost 3 bases, leaving 5 bases of the junction unmatched. Germline values: CDR1 SGHTA, CDR2 FQGNSA.

The rearrangement joins TRBV7-6 to TRBJ2-1, with 10 bases lining up with TRBD2. From germline, CDR1 is SGHVS and CDR2 FNYEAQ. This CDR3 is 17 amino acids long. V trimming: 1 base; J trimming: 5 bases; junction bases outside the gene matches: 8. The CDR3 protein is CASSLETVAGGDNEQFF. DNA of the CDR3: TGTGCCAGCAGCTTAGAGACCGTAGCGGGGGGCGACAATGAGCAGTTCTTC.

V gene TRBV7-9 combines with J gene TRBJ1-4; D remains unclear. The CDR3 extends over 15 amino acids. Trimming pared 5 bases from V and 0 bases from J, leaving 10 bases between. CDR1 is SEHNR and CDR2 is FQNEAQ in the germline V gene (reference sequence). The CDR3 region has the DNA TGTGCCAGCAGCCCCCGGGGTGCAACTAATGAAAAACTGTTTTTT. Its protein product is CASSPRGATNEKLFF.

The genes are TRBV7-2 and TRBJ1-3, with D unresolved. The germline V and J ends were trimmed by 0 bases and 2 bases, with 11 bases remaining between them. In germline, CDR1 is SGHTA, CDR2 FQGNSA. There are 16 residues in the CDR3. CDR3 nucleotides: TGTGCCAGCAGCTTAGCCGGAGGGCTGGCTGGAAACACCATATATTTT. This sequence encodes CASSLAGGLAGNTIYF.

This chain connects TRBV6-5 to TRBJ2-6; D is ambiguous. Trimming took off 5 bases at V and 0 bases at J, with 5 bases between the two ends. CDR1 is MNHEY and CDR2 is SVGAGI in the germline V gene. The CDR3 is 14 amino acids. CDR3 protein: CASSRSSGANVLTF. Written as DNA, the CDR3 is TGTGCCAGCAGTAGGAGCTCTGGGGCCAACGTCCTGACTTTC.

The rearrangement joins TRBV11-2 to TRBJ1-3, with a weak D call TRBD1 (6 bases). There are 15 residues in the CDR3. Germline CDR1 and CDR2: SGHAT and FQNNGV. V lost 0 bases, J lost 6 bases, and 12 bases lay in between. This CDR3 is CASSLDQAGANTIYF. CDR3 nucleotides: TGTGCCAGCAGCTTAGATCAGGCAGGGGCAAACACCATATATTTT.

The chain uses TRBV21-1 and TRBJ1-5; the D call in the table, TRBD1, was not verified against the DNA. TRBV21-1 is deemed a pseudogene. This CDR3 comprises 17 residues. CDR3 protein: CASTISGTDISNQPQHF. The CDR3, as DNA: TGTGCCAGCACCATTTCCGGGACAGACATTAGCAATCAGCCCCAGCATTTT.

The chain recombines TRBV9 with TRBJ2-1; TRBD2 matches 11 bases. V lost 7 bases to trimming and J lost 4 bases; unmatched junction nucleotides: 1. This CDR3 spans 13 amino acids. Germline-derived CDR1 and CDR2 are SGDLS and YYNGEE. CDR3 amino acids: CASGTSGYNEQFF. Written as DNA, the CDR3 is TGTGCCAGCGGGACTAGCGGTTACAATGAGCAGTTCTTC.

The chain combines TRBV18 with TRBJ1-2; TRBD1 might be the D (5 bases). Trimming shortened V by 3 bases and J by 0 bases, and 11 bases separated the two germline ends. The CDR3 is made up of 15 amino acids. CDR1 KGHSH and CDR2 LQKENI come from the germline V gene. The DNA for the CDR3 is TGTGCCAGCTCACCGAGCGGGGCGGCTAACTATGGCTACACCTTC. Translation: CASSPSGAANYGYTF.

This clone was found once. J is TRBJ1-2 and V is TRBV27, with D uncertain. Germline V gives CDR1 MNHEY, CDR2 SMNVEV (reference sequence). Trimming removed 3 bases at V and 5 bases at J, with 10 bases between. This CDR3 comprises 13 residues. This CDR3 is CASSLTEAYGYTF. CDR3 DNA: TGTGCCAGCAGTTTGACCGAGGCTTATGGCTACACCTTC.

This clone came up once. The chain has TRBV19 and TRBJ2-7; the D gene is possibly TRBD2 (6 bases). There are 15 residues in the CDR3. Germline values: CDR1 LNHDA, CDR2 SQIVND (reference sequence). V lost 6 bases to trimming and J lost 0 bases, with 15 bases between them. DNA for the CDR3: TGTGCCAGTAGAAAAGACGCGGGGAGCTCCTACGAGCAGTACTTC. This gives the protein CASRKDAGSSYEQYF. Variable domain in full (rest from reference TRBV19 and TRBJ2-7): DGGITQSPKYLFRKEGQNVTLSCEQNLNHDAMYWYRQDPGQGLRLIYYSQIVNDFQKGDIAEGYSVSREKKESFPLTVTSAQKNPTAFYLCASRKDAGSSYEQYFGPGTRLTVT.